This T cell receptor beta chain was profiled in a study of patients and donors after allogeneic stem cell transplantation. Each CDR3 protein gets one entry after TCRdb re-called the RT-PCR reads with MiXCR. The sample yields about 160,000 distinct CDR3 sequences, 24% seen once. Germline V CDR1 and CDR2: SGHTA, FQGNSA. The CDR3 loop spans 14 amino acids. The specimen sequenced was blood, either unsorted or a sorted T cell fraction (not recorded which). The source of this sequence is a human donor who was either an allogeneic HSCT recipient or a stem cell or donor lymphocyte infusion donor (not recorded which). It is not recorded whose cells these are; they may come from a transplant donor. J is TRBJ2-3 and V is TRBV7-2, with D perhaps TRBD1 (5 bases). The end of the DNA aligns better with TRBJ1-5, so the J call may be wrong. The CDR3 coding sequence is TGTGCCAGCAGCTTGGGGGGAGACACAGATACGCAGCATTTT. This gives the protein CASSLGGDTDTQHF.